The next 16 T cell receptor beta chains were all read from a single sample in a study of PD-1 blockade in mismatch repair-deficient tumors. Using immunoSEQ multiplex PCR, the repertoire was profiled, and TCRdb retains in-frame clones only, with some absent. The sample holds around 100,000 clones, around three quarters seen once. The sample here was peripheral blood, taken 60 weeks after starting pembrolizumab. The receptor set was obtained from an adult with mismatch repair-deficient cancer.

This clone was seen more than once but under ten times. V is TRBV27 and J is TRBJ2-2; 7 bases map to TRBD1. V gave up 7 bases and J gave up 4 bases; unmatched junction bases: 12. The CDR3 sequence is 16 residues long. The germline V gene encodes CDR1 MNHEY and CDR2 SMNVEV (reference sequence). CDR3 protein: CASTQRQGTGTGELFF. Here the CDR3 DNA reads TGTGCCAGCACCCAAAGACAGGGAACGGGCACCGGGGAGCTGTTTTTT.

This chain uses TRBV10-2 with TRBJ2-3; a weak D match, TRBD2 (6 bases). The CDR3 totals 17 residues. The V end was cut by 2 bases, the J end by 8 bases, with 23 bases between. Germline V gene data show CDR1 as WSHSY and CDR2 as SAAADI. CDR3 DNA sequence: TGCGCCAGCAGTGAGACGACTGACGGGAGCCTCCTAGGTACGCAGTATTTT. Translation gives CASSETTDGSLLGTQYF.

The chain joins TRBV30 to TRBJ2-2, with TRBD1 identical over 10 bases. Per germline, CDR1 GTSNPN and CDR2 SVGIG (reference sequence). This CDR3 spans 16 amino acids. Losses at the gene ends were 1 base for V and 1 base for J; bases not matched to a gene: 3. As DNA, the CDR3 is TGTGCCTGGAGTGGCGGACAGGGGGGGAACACCGGGGAGCTGTTTTTT. Its protein is CAWSGGQGGNTGELFF.

The chain links TRBV6-1 to TRBJ1-1; D might be TRBD1 (5 bases). CDR1 is MNHNS, CDR2 SASEGT, per germline. The length of the CDR3 is 14 residues. V shed 3 bases and J shed 4 bases, with 12 bases lying between them. CDR3: CASSEYSGTTEAFF. CDR3 nucleotide sequence: TGTGCCAGCAGTGAGTATTCGGGGACCACTGAAGCTTTCTTT.

The chain has TRBV9 and TRBJ2-3; TRBD2 matches at 13 bases. The CDR3 runs 16 residues. The germline V gene encodes CDR1 SGDLS and CDR2 YYNGEE. The V gene end was trimmed by 3 bases and the J gene end by 4 bases; junction bases not matched to a gene: 5. CDR3 protein: CASSAPTSGRSDTQYF. CDR3 nucleotide sequence: TGTGCCAGCAGCGCACCGACTAGCGGGAGGTCAGATACGCAGTATTTT. The entire variable domain, with the rest obtained from reference TRBV9 and TRBJ2-3, is as follows: DSGVTQTPKHLITATGQRVTLRCSPRSGDLSVYWYQQSLDQGLQFLIQYYNGEERAKGNILERFSAQQFPDLHSELNLSSLELGDSALYFCASSAPTSGRSDTQYFGPGTRLTVL.

The chain recombines TRBV18 with TRBJ1-2; D is unresolved. V was clipped by 3 bases and J by 0 bases, with 8 bases between them. This CDR3 is built from 14 residues. The V gene's germline CDR1 is KGHSH and CDR2 LQKENI. CDR3 DNA sequence: TGTGCCAGCTCACCGGATCAGTCTAACTATGGCTACACCTTC. It encodes CASSPDQSNYGYTF.

This clone has more than one count but fewer than ten. This sequence joins TRBV6-1 and TRBJ1-5, with TRBD1 identical over 9 bases. Germline V gene lookup returns CDR1 MNHNS and CDR2 SASEGT. Trimming at V came to 2 bases and at J to 11 bases, leaving 13 bases not matched to a gene. The CDR3 loop spans 16 amino acids. CDR3: CASSERSTGGFGAQHF. CDR3 in DNA: TGTGCCAGCAGTGAAAGGTCGACAGGGGGTTTTGGAGCCCAGCATTTT.

The chain carries TRBV5-8 and TRBJ2-7; D remains unclear. V dropped 0 bases and J dropped 6 bases, with 7 bases sitting between them. Germline V gene sequence: CDR1 SGHTS, CDR2 YDEGEE. The CDR3 covers 12 residues. CDR3 nucleotides: TGTGCCAGCAGCTTGGGGCAGGTCGAGCAGTACTTC. It yields the protein CASSLGQVEQYF.

This rearrangement joins TRBV5-6 to TRBJ2-7; maybe TRBD2 (5 bases). V was trimmed by 4 bases and J by 7 bases, leaving 12 bases between them. Looked up from germline, CDR1 is SGHDT and CDR2 is YYEEEE. This CDR3 is 12 amino acids long. In DNA form, the CDR3 reads TGTGCCAGCAGCCACCCGGGGTATGAGCAGTACTTC. Protein product: CASSHPGYEQYF.

This clone was detected once. The V and J genes are TRBV7-9 and TRBJ2-7; TRBD2 matches 7 bases. Germline V lookup: CDR1 SEHNR, CDR2 FQNEAQ (reference sequence). V lost 5 bases, J lost 2 bases, and 9 bases stayed unmatched. The length of the CDR3 is 15 residues. CDR3 sequence (DNA): TGTGCCAGCAGCCCGTTGGGAGGGTCTACCTACGAGCAGTACTTC. This codes for CASSPLGGSTYEQYF.

The chain uses TRBV11-1 and TRBJ2-1; 8 bases align to TRBD2. This CDR3 spans 16 amino acids. CDR1 is SGHAT, CDR2 FQDESV, per germline (reference sequence). With V trimmed by 1 base and J by 7 bases, 9 bases remained unmatched. CDR3 sequence: CASSLGSGKAGNEQFF. The CDR3 DNA reads as TGTGCCAGCAGCTTAGGTAGCGGGAAAGCGGGAAATGAGCAGTTCTTC.

This clone was seen once. The chain uses TRBV9 and TRBJ2-7, with 12 nucleotides matching TRBD1. The CDR3 is 15 residues long. V lost 4 bases and J lost 4; bases outside the gene matches: 6. CDR1 SGDLS and CDR2 YYNGEE come from the germline V gene. This CDR3 is CASSNRDRGPYEQYF. The CDR3 DNA reads TGTGCCAGCAGCAACCGGGACAGGGGGCCTTACGAGCAGTACTTC.

The chain recombines TRBV7-9 with TRBJ1-2; no firm D call. The CDR3 has 12 residues. V lost 1 base and J 8 bases, leaving 8 bases between the germline ends. Germline CDR1 SEHNR, CDR2 FQNEAQ (reference sequence). The CDR3 DNA reads as TGTGCCAGCAGCTTAGGTGCGGAAGGCTACACCTTC. This sequence encodes CASSLGAEGYTF.

This sequence joins TRBV29-1 and TRBJ1-1; unclear D gene. Germline V CDR1 and CDR2: SQVTM, ANQGSEA. The length of the CDR3 is 15 residues. The ends were cut back, 4 bases at V and 7 bases at J, with 22 bases in the middle. The CDR3 reads CSVARRVDTPGEAFF. The CDR3 DNA is TGCAGCGTTGCGAGAAGGGTAGACACCCCGGGTGAAGCTTTCTTT. Full variable domain (outside the CDR3, taken from reference TRBV29-1 and TRBJ1-1): SAVISQKPSRDICQRGTSLTIQCQVDSQVTMMFWYRQQPGQSLTLIATANQGSEATYESGFVIDKFPISRPNLTFSTLTVSNMSPEDSSIYLCSVARRVDTPGEAFFGQGTRLTVV.

The J gene is TRBJ2-7, the V gene TRBV7-9; 7 nucleotides match TRBD2. The J segment lost 0 bases and the V segment lost 4 bases, leaving 12 bases of the junction unmatched. The CDR3 is 17 amino acids. In germline, CDR1 is SEHNR, CDR2 FQNEAQ (reference sequence). The CDR3 loop reads CASSSLAGDPSSYEQYF. The DNA for the CDR3 is TGTGCCAGCAGCTCCCTCGCGGGGGACCCTAGCTCCTACGAGCAGTACTTC.

The V gene is TRBV27, the J gene TRBJ2-5, with TRBD2 matching over 9 bases. The CDR3 has 19 residues. Looked up from germline, CDR1 is MNHEY and CDR2 is SMNVEV (reference sequence). Trimming took 2 bases from V and 7 from J; bases not matched to a gene: 20. The CDR3 loop is CASSLRRSSGSLAEGTQYF. CDR3 sequence (DNA): TGTGCCAGCAGTTTACGGCGGAGTAGCGGGAGCCTCGCTGAGGGGACCCAGTACTTC.